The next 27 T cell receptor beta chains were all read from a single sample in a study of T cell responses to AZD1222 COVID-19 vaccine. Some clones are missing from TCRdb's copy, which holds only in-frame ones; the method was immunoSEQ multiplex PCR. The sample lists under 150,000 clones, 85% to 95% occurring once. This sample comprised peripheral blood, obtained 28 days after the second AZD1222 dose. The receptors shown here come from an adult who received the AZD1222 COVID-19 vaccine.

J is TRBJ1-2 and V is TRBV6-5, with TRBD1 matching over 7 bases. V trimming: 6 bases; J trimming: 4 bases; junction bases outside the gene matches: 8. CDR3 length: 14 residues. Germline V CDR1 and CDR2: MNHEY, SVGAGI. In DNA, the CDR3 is TGTGCCAGCAGGGCCGGGACAGCGATCTATGGCTACACCTTC. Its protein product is CASRAGTAIYGYTF.

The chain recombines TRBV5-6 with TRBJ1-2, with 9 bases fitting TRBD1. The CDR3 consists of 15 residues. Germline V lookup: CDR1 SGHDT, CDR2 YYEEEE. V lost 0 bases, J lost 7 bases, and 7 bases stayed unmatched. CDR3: CASSLGGTGPFGYTF. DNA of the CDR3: TGTGCCAGCAGCTTGGGTGGGACAGGGCCTTTTGGCTACACCTTC.

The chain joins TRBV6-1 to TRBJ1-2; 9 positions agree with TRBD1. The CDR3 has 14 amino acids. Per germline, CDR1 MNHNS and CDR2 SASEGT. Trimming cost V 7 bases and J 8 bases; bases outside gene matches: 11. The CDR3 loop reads CASKTFGTGYGYTF. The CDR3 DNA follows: TGTGCCAGCAAAACCTTCGGGACAGGGTACGGCTACACCTTC.

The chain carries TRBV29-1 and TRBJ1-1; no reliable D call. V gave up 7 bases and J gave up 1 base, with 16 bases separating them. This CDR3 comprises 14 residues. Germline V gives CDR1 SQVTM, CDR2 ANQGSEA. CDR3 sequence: CSAAASDGNTEAFF. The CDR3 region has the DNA TGCAGCGCCGCCGCCTCGGACGGGAACACTGAAGCTTTCTTT.

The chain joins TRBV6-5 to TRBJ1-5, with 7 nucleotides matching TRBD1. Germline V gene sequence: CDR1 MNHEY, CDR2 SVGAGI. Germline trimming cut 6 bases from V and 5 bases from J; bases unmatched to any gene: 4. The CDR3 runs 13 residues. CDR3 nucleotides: TGTGCCAGCAGAACAGGGGAATATCAGCCCCAGCATTTT. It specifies CASRTGEYQPQHF.

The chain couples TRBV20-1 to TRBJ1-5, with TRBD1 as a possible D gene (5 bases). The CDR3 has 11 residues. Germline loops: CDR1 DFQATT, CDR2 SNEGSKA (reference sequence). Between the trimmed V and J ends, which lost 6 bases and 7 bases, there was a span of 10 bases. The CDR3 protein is CSARRGQPQHF. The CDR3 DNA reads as TGCAGTGCCCGACGGGGGCAGCCCCAGCATTTT.

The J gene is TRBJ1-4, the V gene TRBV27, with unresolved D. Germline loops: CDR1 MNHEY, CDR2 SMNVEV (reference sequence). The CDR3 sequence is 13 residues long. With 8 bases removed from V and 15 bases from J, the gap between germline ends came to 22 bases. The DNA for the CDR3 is TGTGCCAGCGAATACAGTATAATGAAAAAGGTGTTTTTT. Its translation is CASEYSIMKKVFF.

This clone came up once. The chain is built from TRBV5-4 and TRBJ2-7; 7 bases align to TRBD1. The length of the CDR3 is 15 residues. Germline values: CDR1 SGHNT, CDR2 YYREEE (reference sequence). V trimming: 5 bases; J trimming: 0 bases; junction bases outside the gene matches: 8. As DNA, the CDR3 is TGTGCCAGCAGTCCCGGGACAGAAAGCTCCTACGAGCAGTACGTC. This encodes CASSPGTESSYEQYV.

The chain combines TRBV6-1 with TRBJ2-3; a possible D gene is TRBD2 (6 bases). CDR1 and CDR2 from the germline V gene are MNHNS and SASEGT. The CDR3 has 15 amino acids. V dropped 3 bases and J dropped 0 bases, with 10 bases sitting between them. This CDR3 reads CASSDFGGSTDTQYF. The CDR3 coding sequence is TGTGCCAGCAGTGATTTCGGAGGGAGCACAGATACGCAGTATTTT.

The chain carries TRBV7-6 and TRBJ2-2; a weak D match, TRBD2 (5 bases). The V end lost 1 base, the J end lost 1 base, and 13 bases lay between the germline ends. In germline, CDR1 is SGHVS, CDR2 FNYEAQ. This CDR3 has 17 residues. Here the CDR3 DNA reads TGTGCCAGCAGCTTAGTCCCCGGGGAGATGAACACCGGGGAGCTGTTTTTT. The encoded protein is CASSLVPGEMNTGELFF.

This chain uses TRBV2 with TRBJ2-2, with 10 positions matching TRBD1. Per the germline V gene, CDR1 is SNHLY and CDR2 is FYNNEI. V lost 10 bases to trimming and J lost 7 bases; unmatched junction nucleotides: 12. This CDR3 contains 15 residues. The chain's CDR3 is CATFLPGQGIGELFF. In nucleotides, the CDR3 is TGTGCCACCTTTCTACCGGGACAGGGGATCGGGGAGCTGTTTTTT.

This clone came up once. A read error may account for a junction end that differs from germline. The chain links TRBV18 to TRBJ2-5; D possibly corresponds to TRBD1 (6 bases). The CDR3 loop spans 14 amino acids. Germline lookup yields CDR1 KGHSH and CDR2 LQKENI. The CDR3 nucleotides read TGTGCCAGCTCGCCACAGGGCCTCCAAGAGACCCAGTACTTC. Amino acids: CASSPQGLQETQYF.

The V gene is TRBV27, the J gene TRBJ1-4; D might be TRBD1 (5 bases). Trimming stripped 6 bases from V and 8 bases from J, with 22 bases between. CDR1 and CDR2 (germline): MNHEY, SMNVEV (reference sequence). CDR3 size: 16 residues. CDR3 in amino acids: CASRDTSGPGSEKLFF. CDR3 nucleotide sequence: TGTGCCAGCAGAGACACCTCAGGGCCTGGCAGCGAAAAACTGTTTTTT.

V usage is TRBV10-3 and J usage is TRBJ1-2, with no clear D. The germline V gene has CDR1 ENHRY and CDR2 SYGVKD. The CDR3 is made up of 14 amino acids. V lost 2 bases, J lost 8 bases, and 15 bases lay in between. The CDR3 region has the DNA TGTGCCATCAGTGAGAGGACGGCCGGCGCGGGCTACACCTTC. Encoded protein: CAISERTAGAGYTF.

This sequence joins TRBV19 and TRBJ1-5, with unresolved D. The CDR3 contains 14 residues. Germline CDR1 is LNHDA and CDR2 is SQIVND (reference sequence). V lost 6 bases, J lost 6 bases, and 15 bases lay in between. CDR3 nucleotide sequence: TGTGCCAGTAGCCTAGACCTGATCCCTCAGCCCCAGCATTTT. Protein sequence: CASSLDLIPQPQHF.

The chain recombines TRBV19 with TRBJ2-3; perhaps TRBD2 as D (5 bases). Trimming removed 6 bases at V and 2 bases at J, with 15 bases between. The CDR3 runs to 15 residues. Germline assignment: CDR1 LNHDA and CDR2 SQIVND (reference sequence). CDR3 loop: CASSLALIATDTQYF. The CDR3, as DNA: TGTGCCAGTAGCCTAGCCCTCATAGCCACAGATACGCAGTATTTT. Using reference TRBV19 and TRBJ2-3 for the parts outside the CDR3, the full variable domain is DGGITQSPKYLFRKEGQNVTLSCEQNLNHDAMYWYRQDPGQGLRLIYYSQIVNDFQKGDIAEGYSVSREKKESFPLTVTSAQKNPTAFYLCASSLALIATDTQYFGPGTRLTVL.

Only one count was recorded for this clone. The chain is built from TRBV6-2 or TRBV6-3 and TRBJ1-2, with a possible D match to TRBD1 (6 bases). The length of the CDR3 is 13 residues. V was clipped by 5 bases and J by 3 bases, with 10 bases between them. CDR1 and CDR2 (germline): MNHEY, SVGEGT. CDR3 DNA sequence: TGTGCCAGCAGTAAGGGGGATGACTATGGCTACACCTTC. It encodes CASSKGDDYGYTF.

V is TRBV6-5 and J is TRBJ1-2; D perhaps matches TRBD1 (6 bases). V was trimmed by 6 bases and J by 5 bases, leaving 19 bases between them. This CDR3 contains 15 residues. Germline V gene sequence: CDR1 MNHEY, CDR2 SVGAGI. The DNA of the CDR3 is TGTGCCAGCAGGCCCGGGGGCCTAGAAATTTATGGCTACACCTTC. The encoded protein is CASRPGGLEIYGYTF.

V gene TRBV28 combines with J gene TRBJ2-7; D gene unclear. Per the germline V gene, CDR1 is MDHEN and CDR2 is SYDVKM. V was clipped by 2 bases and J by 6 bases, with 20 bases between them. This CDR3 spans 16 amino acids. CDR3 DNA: TGTGCCAGCAGTTTACGGCCTTGGGTAGCCCTCCCCGAGCAGTACGTC. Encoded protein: CASSLRPWVALPEQYV.

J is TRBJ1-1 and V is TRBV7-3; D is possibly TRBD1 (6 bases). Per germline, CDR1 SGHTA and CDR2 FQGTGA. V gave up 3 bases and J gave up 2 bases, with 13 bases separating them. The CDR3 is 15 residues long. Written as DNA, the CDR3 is TGTGCCAGCAGCTTGGGACACCGAAGTAACACTGAAGCTTTCTTT. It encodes CASSLGHRSNTEAFF. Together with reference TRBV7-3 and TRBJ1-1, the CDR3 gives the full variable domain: GAGVSQTPSNKVTEKGKYVELRCDPISGHTALYWYRQSLGQGPEFLIYFQGTGAADDSGLPNDRFFAVRPEGSVSTLKIQRTERGDSAVYLCASSLGHRSNTEAFFGQGTRLTVV.

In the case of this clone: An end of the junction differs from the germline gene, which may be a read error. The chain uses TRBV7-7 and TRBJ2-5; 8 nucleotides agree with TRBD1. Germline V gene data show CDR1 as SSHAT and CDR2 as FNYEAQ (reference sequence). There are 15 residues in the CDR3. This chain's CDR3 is CASSLGGTGQETQYF. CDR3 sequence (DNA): TGTGCTAGCAGCTTAGGAGGGACAGGCCAAGAGACCCAGTACTTC.

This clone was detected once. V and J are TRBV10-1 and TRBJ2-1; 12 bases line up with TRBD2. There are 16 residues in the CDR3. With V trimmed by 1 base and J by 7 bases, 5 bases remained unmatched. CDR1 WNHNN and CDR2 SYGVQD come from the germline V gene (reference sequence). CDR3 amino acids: CASSEFASGRANEQFF. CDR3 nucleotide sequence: TGCGCCAGCAGTGAGTTTGCTAGCGGGAGGGCGAATGAGCAGTTCTTC.

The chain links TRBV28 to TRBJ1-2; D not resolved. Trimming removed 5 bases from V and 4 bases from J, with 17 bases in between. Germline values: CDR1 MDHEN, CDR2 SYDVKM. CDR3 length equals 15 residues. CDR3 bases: TGTGCCAGCAGTACCTCCAATGGAGGTTCCTATGGCTACACCTTC. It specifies CASSTSNGGSYGYTF.

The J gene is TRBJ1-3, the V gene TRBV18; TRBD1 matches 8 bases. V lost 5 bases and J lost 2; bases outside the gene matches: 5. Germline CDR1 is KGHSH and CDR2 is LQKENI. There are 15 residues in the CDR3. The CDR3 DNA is TGTGCCAGCTCATACGACAGGGGCCCTGGAAACACCATATATTTT. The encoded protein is CASSYDRGPGNTIYF.

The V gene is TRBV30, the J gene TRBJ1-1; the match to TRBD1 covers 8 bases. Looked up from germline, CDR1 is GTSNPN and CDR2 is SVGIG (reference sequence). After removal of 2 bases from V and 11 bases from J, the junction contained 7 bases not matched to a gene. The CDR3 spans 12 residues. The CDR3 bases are TGTGCCTGGAGTCCTGACAGGGGCCCTGCTTTCTTT. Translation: CAWSPDRGPAFF.

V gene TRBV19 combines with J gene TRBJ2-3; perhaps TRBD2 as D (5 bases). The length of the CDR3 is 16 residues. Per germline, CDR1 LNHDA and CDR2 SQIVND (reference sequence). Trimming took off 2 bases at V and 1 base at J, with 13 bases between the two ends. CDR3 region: CASSITAFGGTDTQYF. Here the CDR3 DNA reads TGTGCCAGTAGTATAACGGCTTTCGGGGGCACAGATACGCAGTATTTT.

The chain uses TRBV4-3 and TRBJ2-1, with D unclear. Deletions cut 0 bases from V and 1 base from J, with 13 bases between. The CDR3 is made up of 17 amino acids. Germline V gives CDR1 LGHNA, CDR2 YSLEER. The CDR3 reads CASSQDLDKRSYNEQFF. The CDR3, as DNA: TGCGCCAGCAGCCAAGATCTTGACAAGAGGTCCTACAATGAGCAGTTCTTC.